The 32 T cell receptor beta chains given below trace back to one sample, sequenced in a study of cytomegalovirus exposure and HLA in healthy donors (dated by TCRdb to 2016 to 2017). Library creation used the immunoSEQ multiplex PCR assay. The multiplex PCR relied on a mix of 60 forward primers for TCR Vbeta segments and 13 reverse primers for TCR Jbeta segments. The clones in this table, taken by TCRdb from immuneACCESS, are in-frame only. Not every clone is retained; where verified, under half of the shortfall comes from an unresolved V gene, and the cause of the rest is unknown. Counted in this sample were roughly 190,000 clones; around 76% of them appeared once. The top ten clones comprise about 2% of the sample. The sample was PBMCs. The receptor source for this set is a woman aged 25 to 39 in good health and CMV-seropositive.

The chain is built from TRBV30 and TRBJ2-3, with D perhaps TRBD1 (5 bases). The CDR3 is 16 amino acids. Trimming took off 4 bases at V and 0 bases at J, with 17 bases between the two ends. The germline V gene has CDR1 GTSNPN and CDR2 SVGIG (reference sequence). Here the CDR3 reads CAWTQKSGLSTDTQYF. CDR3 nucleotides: TGTGCCTGGACCCAAAAATCAGGGCTTAGCACAGATACGCAGTATTTT.

For the CDR3, the DNA is TGTGCCACCAGGGGGACAGGGGCGGAAAAACTGTTTTTT. Its protein is CATRGTGAEKLFF. This chain links TRBV15 with TRBJ1-4; TRBD1 agrees at 10 bases. CDR3 length equals 13 residues. V shed 6 bases and J 8 bases; nucleotides not matched to a gene: 3. CDR1 LNHNV and CDR2 YYDKDF come from the germline V gene (reference sequence). Full variable domain (rest looked up from reference TRBV15 and TRBJ1-4): DAMVIQNPRYQVTQFGKPVTLSCSQTLNHNVMYWYQQKSSQAPKLLFHYYDKDFNNEADTPDNFQSRRPNTSFCFLDIRSPGLGDTAMYLCATRGTGAEKLFFGSGTQLSVL.

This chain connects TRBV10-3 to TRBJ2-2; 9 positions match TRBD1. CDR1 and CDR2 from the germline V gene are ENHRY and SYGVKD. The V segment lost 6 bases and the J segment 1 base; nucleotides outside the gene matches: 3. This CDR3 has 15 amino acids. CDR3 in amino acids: CAIRPGQGNTGELFF. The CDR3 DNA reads TGTGCCATCAGGCCGGGACAGGGGAACACCGGGGAGCTGTTTTTT.

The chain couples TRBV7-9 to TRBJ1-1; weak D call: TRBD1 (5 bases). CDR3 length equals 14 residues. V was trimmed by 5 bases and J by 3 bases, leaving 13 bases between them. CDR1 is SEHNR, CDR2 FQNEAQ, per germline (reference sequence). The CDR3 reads CASSQSGFDTEAFF. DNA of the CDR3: TGTGCCAGCAGCCAATCAGGGTTTGACACTGAAGCTTTCTTT.

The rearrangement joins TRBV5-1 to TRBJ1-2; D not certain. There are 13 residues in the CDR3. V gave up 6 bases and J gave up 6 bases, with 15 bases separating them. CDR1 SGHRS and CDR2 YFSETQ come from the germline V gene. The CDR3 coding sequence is TGCGCCAGCACCTTCTCCACCGAGGATGGCTACACCTTC. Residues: CASTFSTEDGYTF.

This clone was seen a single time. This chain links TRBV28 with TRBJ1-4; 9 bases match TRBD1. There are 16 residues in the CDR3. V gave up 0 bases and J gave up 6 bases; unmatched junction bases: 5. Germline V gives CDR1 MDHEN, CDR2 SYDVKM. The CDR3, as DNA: TGTGCCAGCAGTTTATGGCCGACAGGGGGTGATGAAAAACTGTTTTTT. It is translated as CASSLWPTGGDEKLFF.

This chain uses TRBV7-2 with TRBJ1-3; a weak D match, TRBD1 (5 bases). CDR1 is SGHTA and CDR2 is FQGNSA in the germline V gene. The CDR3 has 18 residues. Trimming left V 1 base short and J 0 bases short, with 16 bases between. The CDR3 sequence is CASSLVWLPGGSGNTIYF. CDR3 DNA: TGTGCCAGCAGCTTAGTTTGGCTTCCGGGGGGCTCTGGAAACACCATATATTTT.

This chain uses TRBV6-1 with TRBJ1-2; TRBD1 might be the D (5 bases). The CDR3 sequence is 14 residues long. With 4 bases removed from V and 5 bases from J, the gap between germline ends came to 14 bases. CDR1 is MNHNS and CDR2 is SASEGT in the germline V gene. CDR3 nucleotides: TGTGCCAGCAGTGTGTTAGGGGCGGCGTATGGCTACACCTTC. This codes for CASSVLGAAYGYTF.

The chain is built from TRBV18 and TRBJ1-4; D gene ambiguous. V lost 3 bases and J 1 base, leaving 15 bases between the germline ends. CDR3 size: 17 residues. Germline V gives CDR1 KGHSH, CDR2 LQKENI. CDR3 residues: CASSPVSATITNEKLFF. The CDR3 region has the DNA TGTGCCAGCTCACCGGTCTCGGCCACTATAACTAATGAAAAACTGTTTTTT.

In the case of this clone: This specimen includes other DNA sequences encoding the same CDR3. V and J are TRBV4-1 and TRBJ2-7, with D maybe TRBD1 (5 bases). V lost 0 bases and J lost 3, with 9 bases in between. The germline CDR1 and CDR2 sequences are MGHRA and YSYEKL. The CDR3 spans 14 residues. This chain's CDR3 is CASSQEAGYYEQYF. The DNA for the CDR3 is TGCGCCAGCAGCCAAGAAGCAGGGTACTACGAGCAGTACTTC.

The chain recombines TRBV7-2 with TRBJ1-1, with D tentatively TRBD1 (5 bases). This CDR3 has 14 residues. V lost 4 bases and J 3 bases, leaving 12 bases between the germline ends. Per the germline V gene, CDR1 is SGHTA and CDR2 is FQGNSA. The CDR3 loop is CASSSHQGDTEAFF. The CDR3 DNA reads TGTGCCAGCAGCTCGCACCAGGGTGACACTGAAGCTTTCTTT. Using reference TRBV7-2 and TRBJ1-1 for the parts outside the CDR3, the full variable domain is GAGVSQSPSNKVTEKGKDVELRCDPISGHTALYWYRQSLGQGLEFLIYFQGNSAPDKSGLPSDRFSAERTGGSVSTLTIQRTQQEDSAVYLCASSSHQGDTEAFFGQGTRLTVV.

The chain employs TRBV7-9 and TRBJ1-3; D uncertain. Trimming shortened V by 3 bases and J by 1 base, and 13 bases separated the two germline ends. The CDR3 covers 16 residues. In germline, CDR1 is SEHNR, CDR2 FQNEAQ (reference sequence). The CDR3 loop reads CASSLGSADSGNTIYF. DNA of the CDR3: TGTGCCAGCAGCTTGGGTTCGGCGGATTCTGGAAACACCATATATTTT.

The CDR3 nucleotides are TGTGCCAGCACTCACAGAAGAAACTACGAGCAGTACTTC. Translated, it gives CASTHRRNYEQYF. The chain carries TRBV6-5 and TRBJ2-7; D is uncertain. This CDR3 has 13 residues. Between the trimmed V and J ends, which lost 7 bases and 3 bases, there was a span of 13 bases. Germline CDR1 and CDR2: MNHEY and SVGAGI.

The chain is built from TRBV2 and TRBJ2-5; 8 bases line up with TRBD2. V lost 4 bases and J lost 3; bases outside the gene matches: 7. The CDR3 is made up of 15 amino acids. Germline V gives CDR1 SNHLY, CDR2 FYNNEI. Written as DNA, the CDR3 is TGTGCCAGCAGTGGTAGCGGGGCCTTGGAAGAGACCCAGTACTTC. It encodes CASSGSGALEETQYF.

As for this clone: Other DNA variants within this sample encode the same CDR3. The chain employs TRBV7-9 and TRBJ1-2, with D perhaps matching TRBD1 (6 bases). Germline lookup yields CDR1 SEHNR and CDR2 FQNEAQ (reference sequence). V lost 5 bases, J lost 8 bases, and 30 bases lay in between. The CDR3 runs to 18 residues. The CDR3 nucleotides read TGTGCCAGCAGCCCCCTAGGGGGTAGGGATGGAGGAGGCTACGGCTACACCTTC. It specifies CASSPLGGRDGGGYGYTF.

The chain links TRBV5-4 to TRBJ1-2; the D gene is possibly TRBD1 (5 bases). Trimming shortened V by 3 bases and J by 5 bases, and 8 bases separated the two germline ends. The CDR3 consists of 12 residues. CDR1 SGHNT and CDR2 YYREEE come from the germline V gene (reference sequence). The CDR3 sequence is CASSSTDYGYTF. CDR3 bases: TGTGCCAGCAGCTCGACAGATTATGGCTACACCTTC.

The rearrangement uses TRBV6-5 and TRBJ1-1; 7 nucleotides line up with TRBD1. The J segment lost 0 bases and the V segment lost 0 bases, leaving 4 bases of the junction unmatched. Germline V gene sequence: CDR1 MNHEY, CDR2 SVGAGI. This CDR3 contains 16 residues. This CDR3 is CASSYSPGQLNTEAFF. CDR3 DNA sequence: TGTGCCAGCAGTTACTCACCGGGACAGCTGAACACTGAAGCTTTCTTT.

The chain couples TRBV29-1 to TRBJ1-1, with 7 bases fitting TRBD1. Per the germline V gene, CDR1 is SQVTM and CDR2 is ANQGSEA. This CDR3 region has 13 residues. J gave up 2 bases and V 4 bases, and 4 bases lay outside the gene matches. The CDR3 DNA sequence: TGCAGCGTTGCAAGGGGGCTTAACACTGAAGCTTTCTTT. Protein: CSVARGLNTEAFF.

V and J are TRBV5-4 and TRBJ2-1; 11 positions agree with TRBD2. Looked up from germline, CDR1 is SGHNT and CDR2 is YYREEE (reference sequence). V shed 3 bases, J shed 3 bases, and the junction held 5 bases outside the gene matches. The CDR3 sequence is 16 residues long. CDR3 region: CASSYFGTSGYNEQFF. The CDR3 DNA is TGTGCCAGCAGCTATTTCGGGACTAGCGGCTACAATGAGCAGTTCTTC.

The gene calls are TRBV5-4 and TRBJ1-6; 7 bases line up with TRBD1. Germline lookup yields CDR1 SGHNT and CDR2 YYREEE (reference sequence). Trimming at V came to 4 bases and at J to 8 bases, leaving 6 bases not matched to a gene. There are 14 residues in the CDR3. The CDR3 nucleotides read TGTGCCAGCAGCGGGGACAGAAGTTATTCACCCCTCCACTTT. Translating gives CASSGDRSYSPLHF.

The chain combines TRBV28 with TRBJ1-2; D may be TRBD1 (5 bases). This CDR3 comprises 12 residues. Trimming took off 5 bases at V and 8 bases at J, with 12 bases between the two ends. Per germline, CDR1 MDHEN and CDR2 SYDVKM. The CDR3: CASSTSGRGYTF. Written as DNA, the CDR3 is TGTGCCAGCAGTACTTCAGGGCGAGGCTACACCTTC.

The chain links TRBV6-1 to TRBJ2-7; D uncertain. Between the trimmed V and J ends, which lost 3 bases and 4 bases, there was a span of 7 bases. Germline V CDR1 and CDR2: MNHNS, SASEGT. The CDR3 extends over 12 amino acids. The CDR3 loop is CASSDGGYEQYF. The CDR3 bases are TGTGCCAGCAGTGACGGCGGTTACGAGCAGTACTTC.

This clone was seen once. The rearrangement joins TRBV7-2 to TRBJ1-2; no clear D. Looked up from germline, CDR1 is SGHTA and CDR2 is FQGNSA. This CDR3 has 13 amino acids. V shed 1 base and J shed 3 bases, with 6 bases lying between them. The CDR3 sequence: CASSLVRDYGYTF. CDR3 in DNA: TGTGCCAGCAGCTTAGTTCGGGACTATGGCTACACCTTC. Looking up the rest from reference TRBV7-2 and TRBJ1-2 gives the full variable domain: GAGVSQSPSNKVTEKGKDVELRCDPISGHTALYWYRQSLGQGLEFLIYFQGNSAPDKSGLPSDRFSAERTGGSVSTLTIQRTQQEDSAVYLCASSLVRDYGYTFGSGTRLTVV.

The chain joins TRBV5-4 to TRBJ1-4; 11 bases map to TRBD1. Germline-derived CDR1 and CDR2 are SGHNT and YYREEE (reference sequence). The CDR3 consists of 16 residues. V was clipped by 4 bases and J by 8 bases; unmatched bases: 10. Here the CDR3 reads CASSAGGTGGYEKLFF. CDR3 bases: TGTGCCAGCAGCGCGGGTGGGACAGGGGGTTACGAAAAACTGTTTTTT.

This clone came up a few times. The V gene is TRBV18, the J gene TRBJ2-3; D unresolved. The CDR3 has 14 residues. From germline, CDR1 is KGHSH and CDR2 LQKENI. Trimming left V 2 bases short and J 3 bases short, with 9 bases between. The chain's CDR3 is CASSPTGGTDTQYF. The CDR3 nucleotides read TGTGCCAGCTCACCAACGGGTGGAACAGATACGCAGTATTTT.

CDR3: CAWSNLGGSTLQQYF. CDR3 sequence (DNA): TGTGCCTGGAGTAATCTGGGCGGGAGTACCCTCCAGCAGTACTTC. J is TRBJ2-7 and V is TRBV30; 7 bases align to TRBD2. Unmatched junction bases numbered 15, after V lost 2 bases and J lost 8 bases. The CDR3 extends over 15 amino acids. The germline CDR1 and CDR2 sequences are GTSNPN and SVGIG (reference sequence).

CDR3 in amino acids: CAISGVARQETQYF. CDR3 sequence (DNA): TGTGCCATCAGCGGGGTCGCCCGGCAGGAGACCCAGTACTTC. The chain links TRBV10-3 to TRBJ2-5; tentative D call: TRBD2 (5 bases). Trimming cost V 6 bases and J 5 bases, with 16 bases left between them. The length of the CDR3 is 14 residues. CDR1 ENHRY and CDR2 SYGVKD come from the germline V gene.

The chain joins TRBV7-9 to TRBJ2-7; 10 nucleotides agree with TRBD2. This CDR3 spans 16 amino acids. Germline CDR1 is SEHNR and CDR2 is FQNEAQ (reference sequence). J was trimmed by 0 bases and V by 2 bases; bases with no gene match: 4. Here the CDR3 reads CASSLSASGSSYEQYF. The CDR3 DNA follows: TGTGCCAGCAGCTTATCGGCTAGCGGGAGCTCCTACGAGCAGTACTTC.

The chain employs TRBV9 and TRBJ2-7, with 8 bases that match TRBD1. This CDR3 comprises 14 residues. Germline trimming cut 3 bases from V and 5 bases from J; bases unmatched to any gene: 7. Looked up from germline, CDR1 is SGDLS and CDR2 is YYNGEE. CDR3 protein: CASSDGQGKNEQYF. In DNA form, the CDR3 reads TGTGCCAGCAGCGATGGACAGGGAAAGAACGAGCAGTACTTC.

DNA for the CDR3: TGTGCCAGCAGCTTAGGTAGGGGGAACACTGAAGCTTTCTTT. Its protein is CASSLGRGNTEAFF. This sequence joins TRBV7-9 and TRBJ1-1; D may be TRBD1 (5 bases). Per the germline V gene, CDR1 is SEHNR and CDR2 is FQNEAQ (reference sequence). There are 14 residues in the CDR3. V was pared by 1 base and J by 1 base, with 7 bases between.

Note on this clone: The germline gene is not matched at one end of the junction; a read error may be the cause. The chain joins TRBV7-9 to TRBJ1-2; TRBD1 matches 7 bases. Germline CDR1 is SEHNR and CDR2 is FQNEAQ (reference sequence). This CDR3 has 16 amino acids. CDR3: CSSSLAGDRAAYGYTF. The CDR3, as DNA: TGTTCCAGCAGCTTAGCGGGCGACAGGGCAGCCTATGGCTACACCTTC.

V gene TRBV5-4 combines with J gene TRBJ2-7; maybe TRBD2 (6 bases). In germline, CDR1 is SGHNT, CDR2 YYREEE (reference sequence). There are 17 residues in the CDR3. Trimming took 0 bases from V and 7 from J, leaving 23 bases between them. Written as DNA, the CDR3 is TGTGCCAGCAGCTTGGATGCGGGGCGCGCCACGATGGGGGAGCAGTACTTC. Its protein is CASSLDAGRATMGEQYF.